A selection of T cell receptor beta chains follows, all from one sample in a study of regulatory T cells in long-lasting Graves disease. TCRdb recomputed calls from the multiplex PCR reads with MiXCR, one row per CDR3 protein. The table shows 500,000 or so distinct CDR3 sequences, with 16% occurring only once. These data are also associated with another study on T cells in Graves' hyperthyroidism and ophthalmopathy.

Sequences were derived from peripheral blood mononuclear cells (PBMCs), sampled at new diagnosis, from a patient treated with antithyroid drugs. The receptors stem from a middle-aged woman with Graves disease. Both conserved end residues are part of each CDR3. The D gene is left open where the match is weak. Some rows mark clone size as missing; the rest say once, few, many or name a class of expanded clone.

v_call	j_call	clone_size	d_call	cdr3_nt	cdr3_aa
TRBV3-1	TRBJ2-5	many	TRBD1	TGTGCCAGCAGCCATCGAGGGGGCGCGGAGACCCAGTACTTC	CASSHRGGAETQYF
TRBV19	TRBJ1-1	-	-	TGTGCCAGTAGTATAGGAAATCCAGGGTGGAACACTGAAGCTTTCTTT	CASSIGNPGWNTEAFF
TRBV28	TRBJ2-1	many	-	TGTGCCAGCAGTTTTAGCGGTATATACAATGAGCAGTTCTTC	CASSFSGIYNEQFF
TRBV18	TRBJ2-7	few	-	TGTGCCAGCTCTCCCTCTCACGCCCCCTACGAGCAGTACTTC	CASSPSHAPYEQYF
TRBV29-1	TRBJ2-3	few	-	TGCAGCGTTGAAGATCCTGGCGGACTAGGGGGTGGCACAGATACGCAGTATTTT	CSVEDPGGLGGGTDTQYF
TRBV28	TRBJ1-1	many	-	TGTGCCAGCAGTCCCCCGCGGCCTTTGAACACTGAAGCTTTCTTT	CASSPPRPLNTEAFF
TRBV4-1	TRBJ2-3	-	-	TGCGCCAGCAGCCATCCGTCAGATACGCAGTATTTT	CASSHPSDTQYF
TRBV2	TRBJ2-7	many	-	TGTGCCAGCACCGAAGCGGAGAGGTTCTACGAGCAGTACTTC	CASTEAERFYEQYF
TRBV2	TRBJ1-1	many	-	TGTGCCAGCAGAGGTTACCTGGTAATGAACACTGAAGCTTTCTTT	CASRGYLVMNTEAFF
TRBV2	TRBJ1-5	many	-	TGTGCCAGCCGGCAAGGGGTCCAGCCCCAGCATTTT	CASRQGVQPQHF
TRBV28	TRBJ2-5	many	TRBD2	TGTGCCAGCAGTTCCCTCAGCGGGGGGAGGGAGACCCAGTACTTC	CASSSLSGGRETQYF
TRBV7-8	TRBJ1-5	few	-	TGTGCCAGCAGCTCAGGACAGCCGTATAGCAATCAGCCCCAGCATTTT	CASSSGQPYSNQPQHF
TRBV28	TRBJ2-7	many	-	TGTGCCAGCAGTAACCTTCTCGGCAGGGGTTCCTACGAGCAGTACTTC	CASSNLLGRGSYEQYF
TRBV20-1	TRBJ1-2	many	-	TGCAGTGTCTACACAGGCCTATATGGCTACACCTTC	CSVYTGLYGYTF
TRBV5-1	TRBJ2-1	many	TRBD1	TGCGCCAGCACAAACACAGGGGGCGCCTACAATGAGCAGTTCTTC	CASTNTGGAYNEQFF
TRBV6-1	TRBJ1-3	few	-	TGTGCCAGCAGTTACCTGCTTATTCCGGGGAGCTCTGGAAACACCATATATTTT	CASSYLLIPGSSGNTIYF
TRBV9	TRBJ1-4	many	TRBD1	TGTGCCAGCAGCGGGGGGACAGGGTTTAATGAAAAACTGTTTTTT	CASSGGTGFNEKLFF
TRBV24-1	TRBJ2-1	-	-	TGTGCCACCAGTGACATTTACAATGAGCAGTTCTTC	CATSDIYNEQFF
TRBV28	TRBJ1-2	many	-	TGTGCCAGCAGTTTCGAGGACAGCGACTATGGCTACACCTTC	CASSFEDSDYGYTF
TRBV11-2	TRBJ1-3	many	-	TGTGCCAGCAAGCCACCGGGTAGCTCTGGAAACACCATATATTTT	CASKPPGSSGNTIYF
TRBV2	TRBJ2-7	many	-	TGTGCCAGCAGTGAAGTGCAGGGCCTCTACTACGAGCAGTACTTC	CASSEVQGLYYEQYF
TRBV30	TRBJ1-3	few	-	TGTGCCCGAAGCCTCGCGGCCGACTCTGGAAACACCATATATTTT	CARSLAADSGNTIYF
TRBV7-8	TRBJ1-4	many	-	TGTGCCAGCAGCTTATCTCGTGAGACGAGGGAAAAACTGTTTTTT	CASSLSRETREKLFF
TRBV2	TRBJ2-7	many	TRBD2	TGTGCCAGCAGTGATTACGGACTAGGCAACGAGCAGTACTTC	CASSDYGLGNEQYF
TRBV6-1	TRBJ1-1	few	TRBD1	TGTGCCAGCAGTCACTCTGGGGACAGGGGATTCACTGAAGCTTTCTTT	CASSHSGDRGFTEAFF
TRBV27	TRBJ2-3	many	-	TGTGCCAGCAGTTTACAAGCCAAAACCGATACGCAGTATTTT	CASSLQAKTDTQYF
TRBV10-3	TRBJ2-7	many	TRBD1	TGTGCCATCAGTGTGGGACAGGGGGGAACCTACGAGCAGTACTTC	CAISVGQGGTYEQYF
TRBV18	TRBJ1-2	-	TRBD1	TGTGCCAGCTCACCAAGCATCGGCGCGGGACAGGGAAACTATGGCTACACCTTC	CASSPSIGAGQGNYGYTF
TRBV12-5	TRBJ2-3	few	-	TGTGCTAGTGGTTCTGGTGTGGGGGAGCCTAGCACAGATACGCAGTATTTT	CASGSGVGEPSTDTQYF
TRBV11-2	TRBJ2-1	few	-	TGTGCCAGCAGGAGATCCCAGGTCTCCTACAATGAGCAGTTCTTC	CASRRSQVSYNEQFF
TRBV3-1	TRBJ1-1	many	TRBD1	TGTGCCAGCAGCCCGCCGGGACAGAAGACCGAAGCTTTCTTT	CASSPPGQKTEAFF
TRBV5-6	TRBJ2-1	many	TRBD1	TGTGCCAGCAGCTTCAATCAGGGGCAGGGGGCGGGAAATGAGCAGTTCTTC	CASSFNQGQGAGNEQFF
TRBV3-1	TRBJ2-2	-	TRBD1	TGTGCCAGCAGCGACAGGGGTTGGGGCACCGGGGAGCTGTTTTTT	CASSDRGWGTGELFF
TRBV6-2/TRBV6-3	TRBJ1-5	few	TRBD1	TGTGCCAGCAGTTACGCTTCGGACAGGGGGCTTTGGGAACAGCCCCAGCATTTT	CASSYASDRGLWEQPQHF
TRBV5-1	TRBJ1-2	many	TRBD1	TGCGCCAGCAGCCCAGGACAGGGGGCGGATAACTATGGCTACACCTTC	CASSPGQGADNYGYTF
TRBV6-9	TRBJ1-5	-	TRBD1	TGTGCCAGCAGTTACTGGGGACAGACTTTTAGCAATCAGCCCCAGCATTTT	CASSYWGQTFSNQPQHF
TRBV11-1	TRBJ2-2	few	TRBD1	TGTGCCAGCAGCTGGGACAGGGCGGCCGGGGAGCTGTTTTTT	CASSWDRAAGELFF
TRBV6-5	TRBJ2-1	many	-	TGTGCCAGCAGTTTTGAAGCCTACAATGAGCAGTTCTTC	CASSFEAYNEQFF
TRBV5-1	TRBJ2-7	-	-	TGCGCCAGCAGACCCTATGGCGGGGCCTACGAGCAGTACTTC	CASRPYGGAYEQYF
TRBV27	TRBJ2-3	-	-	TGTGCCAGCAGTTTAAGGGCCGTTGGAGATACGCAGTATTTT	CASSLRAVGDTQYF
TRBV29-1	TRBJ1-2	few	TRBD1	TGCAGCGTGGGACAGGAATATGGCTACACCTTC	CSVGQEYGYTF
TRBV20-1	TRBJ2-6	few	-	TGCAGCCGGACGAAAGCGCCTCTCTGGGCCAACGTCCTGACTTTC	CSRTKAPLWANVLTF
TRBV12-3/TRBV12-4	TRBJ1-5	-	-	TGTGCCAGCAGTTTGAGTAGTCAGCCCCAGCATTTT	CASSLSSQPQHF
TRBV5-1	TRBJ2-1	few	-	TGCGCCAGCAGCTTGGAGGGGGGCTCTGGAAATGAGCAGTTCTTC	CASSLEGGSGNEQFF
TRBV19	TRBJ1-1	-	-	TGTGCCAGTAGCGCCTCTGTAGGCACTGAAGCTTTCTTT	CASSASVGTEAFF
TRBV19	TRBJ2-7	few	-	TGTGCCAGTAGTGTACAGGGGGGGGACTACGAGCAGTACTTC	CASSVQGGDYEQYF
TRBV6-1	TRBJ1-4	-	-	TGTGCCAGCAGGAAGACAGCTAATGAAAAACTGTTTTTT	CASRKTANEKLFF
TRBV7-9	TRBJ2-7	few	-	TGTGCCAGCAGCTTGGGGGCAGCCGAGCAGTACTTC	CASSLGAAEQYF
TRBV12-3/TRBV12-4	TRBJ2-3	many	TRBD2	TGTGCCAGCAGCCCGAGGACTAGCGGGAGTGGAGGGACAGATACGCAGTATTTT	CASSPRTSGSGGTDTQYF
TRBV3-1	TRBJ1-4	few	-	TGTGCCAGCCAAAGGAAGGGCAGTTTGGAAAAACTGTTTTTT	CASQRKGSLEKLFF
TRBV6-2/TRBV6-3	TRBJ2-5	many	-	TGTGCCAGCAGAAACTACATTTCAGAGACCCAGTACTTC	CASRNYISETQYF
TRBV7-9	TRBJ2-3	many	-	TGTGCCAGCAGCTTGGTGACTAGCACAGATACGCAGTATTTT	CASSLVTSTDTQYF
TRBV12-3/TRBV12-4	TRBJ1-1	many	TRBD1	TGTGCCAGCAGCCCACGGACAGGGGGTGAAGCTTTCTTT	CASSPRTGGEAFF
TRBV2	TRBJ2-3	-	TRBD1	TGTGCCAGCAGACGACAGGGGAATACGCAGTATTTT	CASRRQGNTQYF
TRBV27	TRBJ2-3	-	TRBD2	TGTGCCAGCAGTTCCAGTCTAGCGGGGCTTAGCACAGATACGCAGTATTTT	CASSSSLAGLSTDTQYF
TRBV3-1	TRBJ1-6	few	-	TGTGCCAGCAGCCAATCACAGTTCTATAATTCACCCCTCCACTTT	CASSQSQFYNSPLHF
TRBV5-1	TRBJ2-2	few	TRBD1	TGCGCCAGCAGCGCTGACAGGGTGAACACCGGGGAGCTGTTTTTT	CASSADRVNTGELFF
TRBV6-5	TRBJ2-7	-	TRBD2	TGTGCCAGCAGTTCCTCTAGCGGGGGGGCCTGGAACGAGCAGTACTTC	CASSSSSGGAWNEQYF
TRBV4-1	TRBJ1-4	few	-	TGCGCCAGCAGCCAAGATGGCGGTACTAATGAAAAACTGTTTTTT	CASSQDGGTNEKLFF